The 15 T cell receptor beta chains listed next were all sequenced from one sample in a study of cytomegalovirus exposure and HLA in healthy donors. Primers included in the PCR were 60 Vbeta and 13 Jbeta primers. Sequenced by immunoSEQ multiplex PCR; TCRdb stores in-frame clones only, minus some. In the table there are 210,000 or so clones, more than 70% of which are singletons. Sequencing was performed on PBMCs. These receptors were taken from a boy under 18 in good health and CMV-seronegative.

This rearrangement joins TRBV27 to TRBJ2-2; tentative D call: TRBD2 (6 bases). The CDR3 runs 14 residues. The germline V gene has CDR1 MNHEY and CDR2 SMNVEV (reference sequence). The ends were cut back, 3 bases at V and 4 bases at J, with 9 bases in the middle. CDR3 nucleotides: TGTGCCAGCAGTTTTTTGACTAGCACCGGGGAGCTGTTTTTT. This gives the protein CASSFLTSTGELFF.

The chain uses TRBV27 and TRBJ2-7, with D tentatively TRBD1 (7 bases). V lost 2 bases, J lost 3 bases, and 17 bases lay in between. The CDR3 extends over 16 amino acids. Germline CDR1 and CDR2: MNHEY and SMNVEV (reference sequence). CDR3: CASSLIGPRGVYEQYF. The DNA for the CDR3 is TGTGCCAGCAGTTTAATTGGTCCCAGGGGGGTCTACGAGCAGTACTTC.

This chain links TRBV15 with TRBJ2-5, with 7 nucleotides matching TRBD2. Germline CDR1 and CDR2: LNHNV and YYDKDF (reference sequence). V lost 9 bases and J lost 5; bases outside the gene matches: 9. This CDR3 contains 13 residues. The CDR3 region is CATSTSSRETQYF. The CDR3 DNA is TGTGCCACGTCGACTAGCTCTCGCGAGACCCAGTACTTC.

CDR3 loop: CASSRLAGGHDQETQYF. The CDR3 nucleotides are TGTGCCAGCTCCCGACTAGCGGGGGGCCATGATCAAGAGACCCAGTACTTC. The V call is TRBV27, the J call TRBJ2-5; the match to TRBD2 covers 13 bases. The CDR3 extends over 17 amino acids. The ends lost 8 bases at V and 2 bases at J; junction bases unmatched: 11. CDR1 is MNHEY and CDR2 is SMNVEV in the germline V gene (reference sequence).

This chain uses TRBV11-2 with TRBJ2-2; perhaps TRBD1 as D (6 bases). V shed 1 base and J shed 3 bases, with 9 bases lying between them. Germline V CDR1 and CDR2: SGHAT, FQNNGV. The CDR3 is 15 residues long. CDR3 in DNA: TGTGCCAGCAGCTTAGTCGCAGGGGACACCGGGGAGCTGTTTTTT. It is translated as CASSLVAGDTGELFF.

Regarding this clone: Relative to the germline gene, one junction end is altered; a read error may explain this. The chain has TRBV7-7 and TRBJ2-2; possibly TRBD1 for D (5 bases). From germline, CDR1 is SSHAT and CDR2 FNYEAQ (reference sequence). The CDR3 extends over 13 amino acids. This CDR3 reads CASSSRDTGELFF. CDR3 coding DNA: TGTGCTAGCAGTAGCAGGGACACCGGGGAGCTGTTTTTT. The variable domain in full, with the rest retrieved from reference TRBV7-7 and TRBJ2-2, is GAGVSQSPRYKVTKRGQDVTLRCDPISSHATLYWYQQALGQGPEFLTYFNYEAQPDKSGLPSDRFSAERPEGSISTLTIQRTEQRDSAMYRCASSSRDTGELFFGEGSRLTVL.

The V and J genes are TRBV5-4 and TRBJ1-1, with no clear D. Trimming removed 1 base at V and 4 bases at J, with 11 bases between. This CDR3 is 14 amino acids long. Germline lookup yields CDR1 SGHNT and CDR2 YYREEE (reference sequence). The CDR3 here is CASSLKRASTEAFF. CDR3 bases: TGTGCCAGCAGCTTGAAGAGGGCGAGCACTGAAGCTTTCTTT. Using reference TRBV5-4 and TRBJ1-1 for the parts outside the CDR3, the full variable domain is ETGVTQSPTHLIKTRGQQVTLRCSSQSGHNTVSWYQQALGQGPQFIFQYYREEENGRGNFPPRFSGLQFPNYSSELNVNALELDDSALYLCASSLKRASTEAFFGQGTRLTVV.

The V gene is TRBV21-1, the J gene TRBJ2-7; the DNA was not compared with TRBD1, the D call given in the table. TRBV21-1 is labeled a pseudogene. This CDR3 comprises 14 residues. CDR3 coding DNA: TGTGCCACCAGAGACAGGAACTATTTGACCGAGCAGTACTTC. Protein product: CATRDRNYLTEQYF.

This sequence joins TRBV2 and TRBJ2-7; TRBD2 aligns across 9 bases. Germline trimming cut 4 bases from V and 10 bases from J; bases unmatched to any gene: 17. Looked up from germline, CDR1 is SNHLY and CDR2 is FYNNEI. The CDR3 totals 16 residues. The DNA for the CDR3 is TGTGCCAGCAGTGTTGGGCGGGAGGGGGTCCTTGATTTTCAGTACTTC. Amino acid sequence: CASSVGREGVLDFQYF.

The DNA of the CDR3 is TGCAGCGTGGAGCGCGGACAGGGGACGTTCGAGCAGTTCTTC. Protein: CSVERGQGTFEQFF. The genes are TRBV29-1 and TRBJ2-1; 9 bases fit TRBD1. This CDR3 region has 14 residues. Germline CDR1 reads SQVTM; CDR2 reads ANQGSEA. V was clipped by 6 bases and J by 10 bases; unmatched bases: 13.

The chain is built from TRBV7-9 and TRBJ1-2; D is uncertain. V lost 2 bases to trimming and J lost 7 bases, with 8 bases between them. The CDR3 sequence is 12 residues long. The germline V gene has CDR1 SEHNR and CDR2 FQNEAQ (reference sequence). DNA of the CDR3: TGTGCCAGCAGCTTACCCTTATCTGGCTACACCTTC. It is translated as CASSLPLSGYTF.

The CDR3 protein is CASSLGLARDHEQYF. In DNA, the CDR3 is TGTGCCAGCAGCCTTGGACTAGCGCGCGACCACGAGCAGTACTTC. This chain connects TRBV5-4 to TRBJ2-7; 9 nucleotides align to TRBD2. Looked up from germline, CDR1 is SGHNT and CDR2 is YYREEE (reference sequence). The CDR3 has 15 residues. V gave up 4 bases and J gave up 5 bases; unmatched junction bases: 10. The entire variable domain, with the rest obtained from reference TRBV5-4 and TRBJ2-7, is as follows: ETGVTQSPTHLIKTRGQQVTLRCSSQSGHNTVSWYQQALGQGPQFIFQYYREEENGRGNFPPRFSGLQFPNYSSELNVNALELDDSALYLCASSLGLARDHEQYFGPGTRLTVT.

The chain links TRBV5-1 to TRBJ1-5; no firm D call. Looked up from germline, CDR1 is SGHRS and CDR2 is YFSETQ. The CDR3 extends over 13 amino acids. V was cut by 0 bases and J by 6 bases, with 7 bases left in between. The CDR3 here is CASSLESGQPQHF. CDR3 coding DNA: TGCGCCAGCAGCTTGGAGAGCGGTCAGCCCCAGCATTTT.

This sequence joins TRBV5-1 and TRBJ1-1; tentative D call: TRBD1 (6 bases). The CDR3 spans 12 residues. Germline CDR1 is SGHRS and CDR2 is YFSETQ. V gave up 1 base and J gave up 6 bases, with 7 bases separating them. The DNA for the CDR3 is TGCGCCAGCAGCTTGCAGGGGTCTGAAGCTTTCTTT. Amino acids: CASSLQGSEAFF.

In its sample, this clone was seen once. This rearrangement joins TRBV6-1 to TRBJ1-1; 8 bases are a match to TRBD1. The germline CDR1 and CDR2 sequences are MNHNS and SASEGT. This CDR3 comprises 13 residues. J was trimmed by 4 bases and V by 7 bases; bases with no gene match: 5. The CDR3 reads CASTSGGGTEAFF. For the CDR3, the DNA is TGTGCCAGCACATCAGGGGGCGGCACTGAAGCTTTCTTT.